Below, 10 T cell receptor beta chains from the same sample are listed, as sequenced in a study of shared clonotypes between healthy human individuals (dated by TCRdb to 2020 to 2022). Library creation used the immunoSEQ multiplex PCR assay. In its TCRdb copy, this immuneACCESS table keeps in-frame sequences only and misses some clones. Where compared with another copy, unresolved V genes explain less than half of these, and the others have no known cause. The sample yields 2 million to 2.5 million clones; approximately 93% were counted once. The ten largest clones represent about 0.37% of the sample. Specimen: naive CD4+ T cells from PBMCs. Per the publication, the cell subset or site label means: CD45RA+ positively selected. Receptor source: a man in his late teens or twenties in good health. Some clones in this sample may be carry-over from other donors' samples.

The chain links TRBV6-5 to TRBJ2-3, with a weak D call TRBD1 (8 bases). The CDR3 has 16 amino acids. In germline, CDR1 is MNHEY, CDR2 SVGAGI. V lost 0 bases, J lost 6 bases, and 16 bases lay in between. The DNA for the CDR3 is TGTGCCAGCAGTTACTCACAGGGGGGGACAGTGGATACGCAGTATTTT. Amino acid sequence: CASSYSQGGTVDTQYF.

V usage is TRBV7-2 and J usage is TRBJ2-5, with 7 bases aligning to TRBD1. The CDR3 covers 15 residues. V dropped 4 bases and J dropped 0; count of bases not matched to a gene: 5. The germline CDR1 and CDR2 sequences are SGHTA and FQGNSA. The CDR3 spells CASSSRTGHQETQYF. For the CDR3, the DNA is TGTGCCAGCAGCTCGCGGACAGGCCACCAAGAGACCCAGTACTTC. Complete variable domain (other parts from reference TRBV7-2 and TRBJ2-5): GAGVSQSPSNKVTEKGKDVELRCDPISGHTALYWYRQSLGQGLEFLIYFQGNSAPDKSGLPSDRFSAERTGGSVSTLTIQRTQQEDSAVYLCASSSRTGHQETQYFGPGTRLLVL.

The chain links TRBV5-1 to TRBJ2-2; 9 bases map to TRBD1. The CDR3 extends over 16 amino acids. The V gene end was trimmed by 0 bases and the J gene end by 5 bases; junction bases not matched to a gene: 5. Germline-derived CDR1 and CDR2 are SGHRS and YFSETQ. CDR3 in DNA: TGCGCCAGCAGCTTGGTGACAGGGGGACGGACCGGGGAGCTGTTTTTT. This codes for CASSLVTGGRTGELFF.

This sequence joins TRBV5-6 and TRBJ2-3; D call uncertain. In germline, CDR1 is SGHDT, CDR2 YYEEEE. Trimming left V 1 base short and J 2 bases short, with 14 bases between. The CDR3 is 16 amino acids. The CDR3 reads CASSLHLRRTTDTQYF. CDR3 sequence (DNA): TGTGCCAGCAGCTTGCATCTGCGAAGGACCACAGATACGCAGTATTTT.

A note on this clone: Other DNA variants within this sample encode the same CDR3. J is TRBJ1-5 and V is TRBV18, with 7 bases fitting TRBD1. The CDR3 contains 14 residues. Germline V gene data show CDR1 as KGHSH and CDR2 as LQKENI. After removal of 3 bases from V and 4 bases from J, the junction contained 3 bases not matched to a gene. As DNA, the CDR3 is TGTGCCAGCTCACCCCAGGGGGTAAATCAGCCCCAGCATTTT. Amino acids: CASSPQGVNQPQHF.

The chain has TRBV6-1 and TRBJ2-5; no clear D gene. This CDR3 comprises 13 residues. Trimming cost V 2 bases and J 5 bases, with 9 bases left between them. Germline CDR1 MNHNS, CDR2 SASEGT. The CDR3 here is CASSENSVETQYF. The CDR3 DNA follows: TGTGCCAGCAGTGAAAACAGCGTCGAGACCCAGTACTTC.

The chain combines TRBV6-5 with TRBJ2-3; weak D call: TRBD2 (6 bases). CDR1 is MNHEY, CDR2 SVGAGI, per germline. The CDR3 runs 14 residues. V lost 6 bases, J lost 3 bases, and 13 bases lay in between. CDR3 loop: CASSFRAGTDTQYF. The CDR3 nucleotides are TGTGCCAGCAGCTTCCGGGCGGGGACAGATACGCAGTATTTT.

The chain joins TRBV5-4 to TRBJ2-5, with D tentatively TRBD1 (6 bases). The CDR3 is 15 amino acids. The V end lost 4 bases, the J end lost 2 bases, and 15 bases lay between the germline ends. Germline V gives CDR1 SGHNT, CDR2 YYREEE (reference sequence). The CDR3 loop is CASSRPDRFQETQYF. CDR3 nucleotide sequence: TGTGCCAGCAGCCGCCCGGACAGATTTCAAGAGACCCAGTACTTC.

This chain uses TRBV7-8 with TRBJ2-7; no definite D call. The CDR3 runs 15 residues. The V and J ends lost 1 base and 3 bases respectively, with 13 bases between them. In germline, CDR1 is SGHVS, CDR2 FQNEAQ. The CDR3 sequence: CASSLGLTMYYEQYF. In DNA, the CDR3 is TGTGCCAGCAGCTTAGGGTTAACGATGTACTACGAGCAGTACTTC.

This clone has a single count. This chain links TRBV27 with TRBJ2-7; D is perhaps TRBD2 (6 bases). Trimming removed 5 bases from V and 6 bases from J, with 14 bases in between. The CDR3 length is 13 residues. The germline V gene has CDR1 MNHEY and CDR2 SMNVEV (reference sequence). As DNA, the CDR3 is TGTGCCAGCAGTAGACTAGACATCTCCGAGCAGTACTTC. Its translation is CASSRLDISEQYF.